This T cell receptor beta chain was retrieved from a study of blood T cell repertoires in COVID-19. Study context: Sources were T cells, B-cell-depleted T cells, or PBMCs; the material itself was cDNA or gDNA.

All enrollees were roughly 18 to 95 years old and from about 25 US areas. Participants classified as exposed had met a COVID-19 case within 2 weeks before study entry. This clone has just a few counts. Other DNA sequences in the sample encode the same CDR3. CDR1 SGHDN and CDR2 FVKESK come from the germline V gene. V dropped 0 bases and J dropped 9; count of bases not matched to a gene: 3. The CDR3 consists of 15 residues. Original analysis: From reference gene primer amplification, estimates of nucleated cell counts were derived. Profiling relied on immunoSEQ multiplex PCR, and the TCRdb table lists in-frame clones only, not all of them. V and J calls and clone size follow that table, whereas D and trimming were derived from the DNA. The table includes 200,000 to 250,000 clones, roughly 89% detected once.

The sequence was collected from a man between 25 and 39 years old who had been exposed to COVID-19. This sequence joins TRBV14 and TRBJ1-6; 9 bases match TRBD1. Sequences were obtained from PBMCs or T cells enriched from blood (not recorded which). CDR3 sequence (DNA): TGTGCCAGCAGCCAAGAGGGGACAGGGATTTCACCCCTCCACTTT. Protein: CASSQEGTGISPLHF.